This section outlines one T cell receptor beta chain sequence together with its context. This sample was taken from a study of blood T cell repertoires in COVID-19. In the original processing: Scientists estimated how many nucleated cells there were by amplifying reference gene primers. The assay was immunoSEQ multiplex PCR, and TCRdb's table has in-frame clones only and misses some. That table gives V, J and clone size, and the DNA gave D and trimming. The top ten hold around 9.9% of the sample, which has approximately 180,000 clones, 70% to 90% seen once. J gave up 9 bases and V 3 bases, and 2 bases lay outside the gene matches. Germline CDR1 and CDR2: SQVTM and ANQGSEA. This CDR3 contains 14 residues.

Sequencing input: peripheral blood. The sequence was obtained from a human donor with active or convalescent COVID-19. The donor label of this sample is uncertain. This sequence joins TRBV29-1 and TRBJ2-1; 16 bases map to TRBD2. CDR3 loop: CSVEGLAGGSEQFF. The DNA of the CDR3 is TGCAGCGTTGAGGGACTAGCGGGAGGGAGTGAGCAGTTCTTC.